The clone carrying this T cell receptor (beta chain) counts as medium-sized. Antigen unknown. TCRdb's table, derived via immunoSEQ multiplex PCR, lists solely in-frame clones and lacks some. The sample holds some 76,000 clones, around 90% seen once. The sample is drawn from a study of graft-versus-host responses after intestinal transplantation. In the study overall: Recipients were given multivisceral, liver-intestinal, or isolated intestinal transplants. Anti-thymocyte globulin served as induction for all recipients, who then took tacrolimus and steroids for approximately three years. The study's findings and limits: Recipient-marrow GvH clones were detected, some having first appeared in ileum or blood.

Germline V CDR1 and CDR2: SEHNR, FQNEAQ (reference sequence). The V and J ends lost 5 bases and 10 bases respectively, with 18 bases between them. The CDR3 has 14 amino acids. V gene TRBV7-9 combines with J gene TRBJ2-1, with D perhaps TRBD1 or TRBD2 (5 bases each). Here the sequenced sample was unstimulated CD8+ T cells sorted from spleen or lymph node cells, taken before transplant. This receptor was taken from a human donor who was the organ donor for an intestinal transplant. The CDR3 DNA follows: TGTGCCAGCAGCCCGATACAAGGGGACCTGGAGCAGTTCTTC. Encoded protein: CASSPIQGDLEQFF.